A single sample gave rise to the 8 T cell receptor beta chains below, sequenced in a study of T cell therapy after organ transplantation. For these receptors, no antigen is known. Measured with immunoSEQ multiplex PCR; TCRdb has only the in-frame clones, and not every one. The sample yields roughly 2,400 clones, roughly 80% seen once. The time point denotes: 20-29 weeks after completion of therapy. Here the sequenced sample was CD8+ T cells from blood, taken after autologous CMV-specific T cell therapy. The origin of the receptors is a human patient who had received a solid organ transplant and had CMV disease. Some T cells may originate from the graft donor.

This clone was counted once. One end of the junction does not line up with germline, which may come from a read error. This CDR3 reads CANSQAPGTTNQPQHF. The CDR3 DNA follows: TGCGCCAACAGCCAAGCCCCCGGGACTACTAATCAGCCCCAGCATTTT. V usage is TRBV4-1 and J usage is TRBJ1-5; a possible D gene is TRBD1 (5 bases). The germline V gene encodes CDR1 MGHRA and CDR2 YSYEKL. This CDR3 contains 16 residues.

The V call is TRBV6-5, the J call TRBJ2-7; 8 bases fit TRBD1. CDR3 length equals 14 residues. Trimming removed 3 bases from V and 6 bases from J; junction bases left unmatched: 7. CDR1 is MNHEY and CDR2 is SVGAGI in the germline V gene. In nucleotides, the CDR3 is TGTGCCAGCAGTTATGGGGGACAGGTCCGCGAGCAGTACTTC. Amino acids: CASSYGGQVREQYF.

The chain joins TRBV9 to TRBJ1-1, with 11 bases that match TRBD1. V lost 3 bases and J lost 7; bases outside the gene matches: 5. Germline V gives CDR1 SGDLS, CDR2 YYNGEE. This CDR3 has 14 amino acids. The CDR3 loop reads CASSGGDRGDEAFF. The DNA of the CDR3 is TGTGCCAGCAGCGGCGGGGACAGGGGGGATGAAGCTTTCTTT.

CDR3 DNA sequence: TGTGCCAGCAGTTTAACCGCCGGGACGGGCGGGACTGAAGCTTTCTTT. Translating it yields CASSLTAGTGGTEAFF. The rearrangement links TRBV27 to TRBJ1-1, with D possibly matching TRBD1 (5 bases). Germline V gives CDR1 MNHEY, CDR2 SMNVEV (reference sequence). This CDR3 is 16 amino acids long. With 2 bases removed from V and 5 bases from J, the gap between germline ends came to 18 bases.

The chain recombines TRBV4-1 with TRBJ2-7; TRBD2 aligns across 9 bases. The V gene's germline CDR1 is MGHRA and CDR2 YSYEKL. V was pared by 0 bases and J by 2 bases, with 5 bases of the junction left unmatched. This CDR3 contains 16 residues. The CDR3 coding sequence is TGCGCCAGCAGCCAAGACCACCGCGGGAGGGCCTACGAGCAGTACTTC. This gives the protein CASSQDHRGRAYEQYF.

In its sample, this clone was seen a few times. The chain combines TRBV9 with TRBJ2-3, with D possibly being TRBD2 (6 bases). V shed 0 bases and J shed 3 bases, with 11 bases lying between them. Germline V gives CDR1 SGDLS, CDR2 YYNGEE. The length of the CDR3 is 15 residues. This CDR3 is CASSVDGRGTDTQYF. The DNA for the CDR3 is TGTGCCAGCAGCGTAGACGGGCGGGGAACAGATACGCAGTATTTT.

The chain links TRBV6-5 to TRBJ1-6; weak D call: TRBD1 (5 bases). Per the germline V gene, CDR1 is MNHEY and CDR2 is SVGAGI. The germline V and J ends were trimmed by 6 bases and 6 bases, with 18 bases remaining between them. There are 16 residues in the CDR3. CDR3 amino acids: CASSYGTPRGNSPLHF. CDR3 nucleotide sequence: TGTGCCAGCAGCTACGGGACCCCCCGGGGTAATTCACCCCTCCACTTT.

The V and J genes are TRBV7-2 and TRBJ2-2; the D gene is possibly TRBD1 (6 bases). The V gene lost 3 bases and the J gene lost 1 base, with 9 bases spanning the gap. The CDR3 covers 15 residues. Germline V gene lookup returns CDR1 SGHTA and CDR2 FQGNSA. The CDR3 sequence: CASSFLGGNTGELFF. In DNA, the CDR3 is TGTGCCAGCAGCTTCCTAGGGGGGAACACCGGGGAGCTGTTTTTT. Supplemented by reference TRBV7-2 and TRBJ2-2, the full variable domain reads GAGVSQSPSNKVTEKGKDVELRCDPISGHTALYWYRQSLGQGLEFLIYFQGNSAPDKSGLPSDRFSAERTGGSVSTLTIQRTQQEDSAVYLCASSFLGGNTGELFFGEGSRLTVL.